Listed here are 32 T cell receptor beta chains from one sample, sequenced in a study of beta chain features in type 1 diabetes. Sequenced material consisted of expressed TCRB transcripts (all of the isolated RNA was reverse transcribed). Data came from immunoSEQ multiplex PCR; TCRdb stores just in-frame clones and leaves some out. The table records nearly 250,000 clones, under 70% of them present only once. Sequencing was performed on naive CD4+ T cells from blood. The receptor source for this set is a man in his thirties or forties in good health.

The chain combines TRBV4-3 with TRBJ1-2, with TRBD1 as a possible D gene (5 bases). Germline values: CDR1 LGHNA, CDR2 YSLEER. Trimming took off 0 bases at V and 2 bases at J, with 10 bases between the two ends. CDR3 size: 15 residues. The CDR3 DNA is TGCGCCAGCAGCCAAGACTGGGACGGGAACTATGGCTACACCTTC. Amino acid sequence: CASSQDWDGNYGYTF.

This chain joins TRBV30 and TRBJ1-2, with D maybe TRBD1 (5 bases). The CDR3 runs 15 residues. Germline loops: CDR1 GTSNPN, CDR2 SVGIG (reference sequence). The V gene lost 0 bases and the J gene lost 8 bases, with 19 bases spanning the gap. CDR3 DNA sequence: TGTGCCTGGAGTGTACGCACAGGCCCCCGAGGAGGCTACACCTTC. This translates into CAWSVRTGPRGGYTF.

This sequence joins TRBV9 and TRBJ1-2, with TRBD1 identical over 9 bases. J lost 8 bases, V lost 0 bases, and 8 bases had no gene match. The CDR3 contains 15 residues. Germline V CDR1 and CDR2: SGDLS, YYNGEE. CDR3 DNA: TGTGCCAGCAGCGTAGAGGGACAGGGTTTGGGAGGCTACACCTTC. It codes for CASSVEGQGLGGYTF.

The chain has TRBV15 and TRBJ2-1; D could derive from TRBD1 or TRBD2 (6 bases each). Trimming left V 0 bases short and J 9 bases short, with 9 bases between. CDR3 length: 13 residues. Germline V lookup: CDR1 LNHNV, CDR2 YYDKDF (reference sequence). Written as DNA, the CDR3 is TGTGCCACCAGCAGAGAAGAGGGGGGTGAGCAGTTCTTC. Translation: CATSREEGGEQFF.

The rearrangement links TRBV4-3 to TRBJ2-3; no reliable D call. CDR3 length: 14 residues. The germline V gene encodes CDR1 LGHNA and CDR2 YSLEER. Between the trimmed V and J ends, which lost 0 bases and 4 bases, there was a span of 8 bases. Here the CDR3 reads CASSQDRYADTQYF. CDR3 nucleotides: TGCGCCAGCAGCCAAGATCGCTACGCAGATACGCAGTATTTT.

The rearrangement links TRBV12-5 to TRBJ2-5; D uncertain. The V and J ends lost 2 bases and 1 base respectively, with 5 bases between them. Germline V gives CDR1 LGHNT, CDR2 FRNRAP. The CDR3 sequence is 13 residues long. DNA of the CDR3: TGTGCTAGTGGTTTGTCGGGCCAAGAGACCCAGTACTTC. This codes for CASGLSGQETQYF.

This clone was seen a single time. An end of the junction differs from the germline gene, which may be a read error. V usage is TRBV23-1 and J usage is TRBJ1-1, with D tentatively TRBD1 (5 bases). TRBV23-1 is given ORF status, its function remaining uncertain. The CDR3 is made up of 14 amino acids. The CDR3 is CTSSQPPGFTEAFF. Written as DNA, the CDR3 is TGCACCAGCAGTCAACCTCCAGGGTTCACTGAAGCTTTCTTT.

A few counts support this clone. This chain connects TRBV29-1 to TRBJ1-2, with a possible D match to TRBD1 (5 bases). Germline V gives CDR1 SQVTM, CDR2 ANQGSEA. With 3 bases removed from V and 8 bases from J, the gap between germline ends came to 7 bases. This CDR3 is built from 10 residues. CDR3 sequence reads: CSVDREGYTF. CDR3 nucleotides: TGCAGCGTTGACAGGGAGGGCTACACCTTC.

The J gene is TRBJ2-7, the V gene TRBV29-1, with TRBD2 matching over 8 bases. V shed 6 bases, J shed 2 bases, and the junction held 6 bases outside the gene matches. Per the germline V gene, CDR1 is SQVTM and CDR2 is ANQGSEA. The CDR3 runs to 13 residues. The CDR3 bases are TGCAGCGTCGGAGCGGGAGAGACCTACGAGCAGTACTTC. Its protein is CSVGAGETYEQYF.

CDR3 region: CASSLVRGYEQYF. CDR3 in DNA: TGTGCCAGCAGCTTAGTAAGGGGTTACGAGCAGTACTTC. This chain joins TRBV7-2 and TRBJ2-7, with a possible D match to TRBD1 (5 bases). V shed 1 base and J shed 4 bases, with 8 bases lying between them. Germline V gene lookup returns CDR1 SGHTA and CDR2 FQGNSA. The CDR3 runs 13 residues.

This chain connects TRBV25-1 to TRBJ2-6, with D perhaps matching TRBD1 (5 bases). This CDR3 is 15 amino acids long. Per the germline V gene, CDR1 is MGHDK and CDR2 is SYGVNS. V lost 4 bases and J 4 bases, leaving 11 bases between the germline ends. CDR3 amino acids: CASSARGAGANVLTF. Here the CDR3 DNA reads TGTGCCAGCAGTGCTAGGGGCGCCGGGGCCAACGTCCTGACTTTC.

The CDR3 reads CAWSPTGVSTDTQYF. CDR3 bases: TGTGCCTGGAGCCCGACAGGGGTGAGCACAGATACGCAGTATTTT. The rearrangement uses TRBV30 and TRBJ2-3; 8 nucleotides match TRBD1. V was pared by 3 bases and J by 0 bases, with 5 bases of the junction left unmatched. The CDR3 runs to 15 residues. CDR1 and CDR2 (germline): GTSNPN, SVGIG (reference sequence).

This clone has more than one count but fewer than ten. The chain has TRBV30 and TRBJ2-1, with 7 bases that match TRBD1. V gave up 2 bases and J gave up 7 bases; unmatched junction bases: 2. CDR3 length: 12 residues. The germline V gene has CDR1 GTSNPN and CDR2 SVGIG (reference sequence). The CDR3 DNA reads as TGTGCCTGGAGTTCACAGGGGAATGAGCAGTTCTTC. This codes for CAWSSQGNEQFF. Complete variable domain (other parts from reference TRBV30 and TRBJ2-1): SQTIHQWPATLVQPVGSPLSLECTVEGTSNPNLYWYRQAAGRGLQLLFYSVGIGQISSEVPQNLSASRPQDRQFILSSKKLLLSDSGFYLCAWSSQGNEQFFGPGTRLTVL.

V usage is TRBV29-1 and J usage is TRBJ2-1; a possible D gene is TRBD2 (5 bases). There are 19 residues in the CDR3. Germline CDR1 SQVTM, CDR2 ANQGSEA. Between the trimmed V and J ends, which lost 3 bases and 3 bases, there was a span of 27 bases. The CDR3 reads CSVDGGGEEAKHYYNEQFF. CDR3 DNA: TGCAGCGTTGATGGAGGCGGTGAGGAGGCGAAGCACTACTACAATGAGCAGTTCTTC.

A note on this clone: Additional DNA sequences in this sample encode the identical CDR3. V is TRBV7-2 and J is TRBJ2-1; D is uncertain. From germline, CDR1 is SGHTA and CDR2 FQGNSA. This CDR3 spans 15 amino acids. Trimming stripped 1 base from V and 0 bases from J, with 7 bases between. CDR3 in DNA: TGTGCCAGCAGCTTAGTAGCCGGCTCCTACAATGAGCAGTTCTTC. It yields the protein CASSLVAGSYNEQFF.

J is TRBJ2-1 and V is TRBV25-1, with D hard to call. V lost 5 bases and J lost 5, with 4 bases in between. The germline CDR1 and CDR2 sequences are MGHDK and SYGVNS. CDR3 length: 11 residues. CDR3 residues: CASSLNNEQFF. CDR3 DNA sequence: TGTGCCAGCAGTCTAAACAATGAGCAGTTCTTC.

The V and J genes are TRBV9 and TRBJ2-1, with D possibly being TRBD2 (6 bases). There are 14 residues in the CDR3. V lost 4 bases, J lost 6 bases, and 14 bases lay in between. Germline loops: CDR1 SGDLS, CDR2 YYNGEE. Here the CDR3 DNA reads TGTGCCAGCAGCCCTACGGGGGTTGGCAATGAGCAGTTCTTC. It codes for CASSPTGVGNEQFF.

The CDR3 is CASSEASGRGEQFF. The CDR3 nucleotides are TGTGCCAGCAGTGAAGCTAGCGGGAGGGGTGAGCAGTTCTTC. The rearrangement links TRBV2 to TRBJ2-1, with 11 bases matching TRBD2. The J segment lost 9 bases and the V segment lost 0 bases, leaving 1 base of the junction unmatched. Germline V gives CDR1 SNHLY, CDR2 FYNNEI. There are 14 residues in the CDR3.

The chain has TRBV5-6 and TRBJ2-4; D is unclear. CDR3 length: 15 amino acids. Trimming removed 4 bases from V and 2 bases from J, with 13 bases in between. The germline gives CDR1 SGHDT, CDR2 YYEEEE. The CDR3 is CASSLVTGPKNIQYF. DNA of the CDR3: TGTGCCAGCAGCCTGGTGACCGGGCCCAAAAACATTCAGTACTTC.

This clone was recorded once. This chain's CDR3 is CASSRQEDYGYTF. CDR3 sequence (DNA): TGTGCCAGCAGCCGACAGGAGGACTATGGCTACACCTTC. The rearrangement joins TRBV7-9 to TRBJ1-2; possibly TRBD1 for D (6 bases). Trimming left V 5 bases short and J 3 bases short, with 10 bases between. This CDR3 spans 13 amino acids. Germline V gives CDR1 SEHNR, CDR2 FQNEAQ (reference sequence).

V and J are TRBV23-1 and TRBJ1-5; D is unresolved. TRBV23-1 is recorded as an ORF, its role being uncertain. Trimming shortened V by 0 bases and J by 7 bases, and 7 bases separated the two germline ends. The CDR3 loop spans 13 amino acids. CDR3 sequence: CASSQSLRQPQHF. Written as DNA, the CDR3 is TGCGCCAGCAGTCAATCTCTACGGCAGCCCCAGCATTTT.

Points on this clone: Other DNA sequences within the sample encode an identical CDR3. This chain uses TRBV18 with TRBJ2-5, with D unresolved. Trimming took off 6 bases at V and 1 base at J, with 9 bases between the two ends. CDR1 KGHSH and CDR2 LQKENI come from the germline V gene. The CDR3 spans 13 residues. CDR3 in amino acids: CASSPRVQETQYF. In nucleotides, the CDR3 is TGTGCCAGCTCGCCGCGAGTCCAAGAGACCCAGTACTTC.

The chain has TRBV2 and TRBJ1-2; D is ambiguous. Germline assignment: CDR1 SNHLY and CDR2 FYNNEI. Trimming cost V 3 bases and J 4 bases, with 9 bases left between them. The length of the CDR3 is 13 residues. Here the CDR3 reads CASSERQTYGYTF. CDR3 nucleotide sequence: TGTGCCAGCAGTGAGCGCCAGACCTATGGCTACACCTTC.

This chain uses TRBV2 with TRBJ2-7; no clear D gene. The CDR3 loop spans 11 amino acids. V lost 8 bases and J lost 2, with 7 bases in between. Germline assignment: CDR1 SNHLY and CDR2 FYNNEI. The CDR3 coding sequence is TGTGCCAGCTCCACCACCTACGAGCAGTACTTC. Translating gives CASSTTYEQYF.

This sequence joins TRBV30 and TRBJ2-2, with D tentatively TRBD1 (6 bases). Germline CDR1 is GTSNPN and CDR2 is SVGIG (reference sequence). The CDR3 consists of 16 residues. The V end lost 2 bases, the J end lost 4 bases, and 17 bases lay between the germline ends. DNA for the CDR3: TGTGCCTGGAGTCCTTCAGGGGCAACGAGCACCGGGGAGCTGTTTTTT. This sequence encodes CAWSPSGATSTGELFF.

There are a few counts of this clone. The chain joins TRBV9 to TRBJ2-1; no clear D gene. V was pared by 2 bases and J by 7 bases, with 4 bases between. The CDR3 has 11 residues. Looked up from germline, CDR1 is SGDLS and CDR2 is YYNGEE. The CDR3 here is CASSVQNEQFF. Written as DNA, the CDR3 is TGTGCCAGCAGCGTCCAGAATGAGCAGTTCTTC.

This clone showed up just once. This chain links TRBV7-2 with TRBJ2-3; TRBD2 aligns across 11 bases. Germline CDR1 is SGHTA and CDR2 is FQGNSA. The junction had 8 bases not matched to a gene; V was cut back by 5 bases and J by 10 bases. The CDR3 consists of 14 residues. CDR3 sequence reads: CASSQGLAEGAQYF. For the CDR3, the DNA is TGTGCCAGCAGCCAGGGACTAGCGGAGGGTGCGCAGTATTTT.

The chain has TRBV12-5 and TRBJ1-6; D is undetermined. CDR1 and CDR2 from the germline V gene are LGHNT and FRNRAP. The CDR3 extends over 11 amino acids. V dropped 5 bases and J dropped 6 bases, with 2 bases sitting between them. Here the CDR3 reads CASGLNSPLHF. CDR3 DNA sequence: TGTGCTAGTGGTCTTAATTCACCCCTCCACTTT.

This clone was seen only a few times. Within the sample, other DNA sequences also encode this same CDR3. The CDR3 loop is CAWSGAGELFF. CDR3 DNA sequence: TGTGCCTGGAGTGGGGCCGGGGAGCTGTTTTTT. The V call is TRBV30, the J call TRBJ2-2; D unresolved. Trimming removed 1 base at V and 6 bases at J, with 3 bases between. Germline CDR1 GTSNPN, CDR2 SVGIG (reference sequence). The CDR3 has 11 amino acids. The whole variable domain, remainder taken from reference TRBV30 and TRBJ2-2, is SQTIHQWPATLVQPVGSPLSLECTVEGTSNPNLYWYRQAAGRGLQLLFYSVGIGQISSEVPQNLSASRPQDRQFILSSKKLLLSDSGFYLCAWSGAGELFFGEGSRLTVL.

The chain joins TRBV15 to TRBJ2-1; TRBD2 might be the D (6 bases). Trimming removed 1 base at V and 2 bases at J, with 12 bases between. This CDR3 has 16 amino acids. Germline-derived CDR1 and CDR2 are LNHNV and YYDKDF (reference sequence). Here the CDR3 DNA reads TGTGCCACCAGCAGAGGGTCTAGCGTACCCTACAATGAGCAGTTCTTC. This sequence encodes CATSRGSSVPYNEQFF.

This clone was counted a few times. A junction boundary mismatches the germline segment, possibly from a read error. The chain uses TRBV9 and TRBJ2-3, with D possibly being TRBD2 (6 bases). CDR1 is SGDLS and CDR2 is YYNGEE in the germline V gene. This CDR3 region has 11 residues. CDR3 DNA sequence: TGTGCCAGCAGCTCGCGGGACCTTACTACCTTT. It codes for CASSSRDLTTF.

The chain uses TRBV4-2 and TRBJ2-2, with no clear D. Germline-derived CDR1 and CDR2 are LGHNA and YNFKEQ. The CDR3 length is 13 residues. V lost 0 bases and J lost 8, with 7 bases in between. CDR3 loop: CASSQDWGGELFF. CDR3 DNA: TGTGCCAGCAGCCAAGATTGGGGAGGGGAGCTGTTTTTT.